This T cell receptor (beta chain) was captured by sequencing in a study of cytomegalovirus exposure and HLA in healthy donors. In its sample, this clone was seen a few times. Its antigen is undetermined. CDR1 is SGHDT and CDR2 is YYEEEE in the germline V gene. V shed 4 bases, J shed 3 bases, and the junction held 9 bases outside the gene matches. The CDR3 has 15 residues. PCR primers comprised 60 Vbeta and 13 Jbeta primers. Libraries were prepared by immunoSEQ multiplex PCR; TCRdb keeps only in-frame clonotypes and omits some of them. The sample consists of tens of thousands of clones, over 55% of them appearing once. Study results and limitations: Cytomegalovirus-associated status was assigned to some 160 TCR beta chains. Among TCR beta chains of equal frequency, HLA-associated ones were more clonally expanded in a later analysis.

V usage is TRBV5-6 and J usage is TRBJ2-7; 8 nucleotides agree with TRBD1. Sequencing used PBMCs. This receptor was obtained from a woman aged 25 to 45 in good health and CMV-seronegative. CDR3 sequence: CASSVDRGPFYEQYF. As DNA, the CDR3 is TGTGCCAGCAGCGTTGACAGGGGCCCCTTCTACGAGCAGTACTTC.